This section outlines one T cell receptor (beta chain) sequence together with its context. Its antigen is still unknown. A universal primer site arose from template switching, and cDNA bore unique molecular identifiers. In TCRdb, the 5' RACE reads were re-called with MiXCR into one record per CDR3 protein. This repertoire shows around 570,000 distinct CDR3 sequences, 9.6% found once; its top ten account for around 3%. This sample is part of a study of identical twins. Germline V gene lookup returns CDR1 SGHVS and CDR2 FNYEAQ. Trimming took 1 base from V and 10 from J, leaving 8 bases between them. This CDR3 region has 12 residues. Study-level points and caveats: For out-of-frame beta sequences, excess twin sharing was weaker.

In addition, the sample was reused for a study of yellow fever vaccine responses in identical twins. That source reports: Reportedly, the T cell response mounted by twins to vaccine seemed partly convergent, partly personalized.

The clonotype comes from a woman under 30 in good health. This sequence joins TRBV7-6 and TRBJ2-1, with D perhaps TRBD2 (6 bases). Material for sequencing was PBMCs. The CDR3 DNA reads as TGTGCCAGCAGCTTAGGGGGGGAAGAGCAGTTCTTC. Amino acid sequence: CASSLGGEEQFF.